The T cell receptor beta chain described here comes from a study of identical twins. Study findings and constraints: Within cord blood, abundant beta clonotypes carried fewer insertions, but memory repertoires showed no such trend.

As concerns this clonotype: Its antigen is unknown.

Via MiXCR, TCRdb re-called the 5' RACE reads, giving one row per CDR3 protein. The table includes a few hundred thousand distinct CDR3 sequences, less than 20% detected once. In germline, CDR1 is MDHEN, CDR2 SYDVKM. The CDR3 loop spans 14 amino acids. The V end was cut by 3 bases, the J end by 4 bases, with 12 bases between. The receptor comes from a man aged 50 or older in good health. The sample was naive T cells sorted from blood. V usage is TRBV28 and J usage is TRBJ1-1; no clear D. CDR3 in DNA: TGTGCCAGCAGTTTGAGTAAAGGAATCACTGAAGCTTTCTTT. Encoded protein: CASSLSKGITEAFF.